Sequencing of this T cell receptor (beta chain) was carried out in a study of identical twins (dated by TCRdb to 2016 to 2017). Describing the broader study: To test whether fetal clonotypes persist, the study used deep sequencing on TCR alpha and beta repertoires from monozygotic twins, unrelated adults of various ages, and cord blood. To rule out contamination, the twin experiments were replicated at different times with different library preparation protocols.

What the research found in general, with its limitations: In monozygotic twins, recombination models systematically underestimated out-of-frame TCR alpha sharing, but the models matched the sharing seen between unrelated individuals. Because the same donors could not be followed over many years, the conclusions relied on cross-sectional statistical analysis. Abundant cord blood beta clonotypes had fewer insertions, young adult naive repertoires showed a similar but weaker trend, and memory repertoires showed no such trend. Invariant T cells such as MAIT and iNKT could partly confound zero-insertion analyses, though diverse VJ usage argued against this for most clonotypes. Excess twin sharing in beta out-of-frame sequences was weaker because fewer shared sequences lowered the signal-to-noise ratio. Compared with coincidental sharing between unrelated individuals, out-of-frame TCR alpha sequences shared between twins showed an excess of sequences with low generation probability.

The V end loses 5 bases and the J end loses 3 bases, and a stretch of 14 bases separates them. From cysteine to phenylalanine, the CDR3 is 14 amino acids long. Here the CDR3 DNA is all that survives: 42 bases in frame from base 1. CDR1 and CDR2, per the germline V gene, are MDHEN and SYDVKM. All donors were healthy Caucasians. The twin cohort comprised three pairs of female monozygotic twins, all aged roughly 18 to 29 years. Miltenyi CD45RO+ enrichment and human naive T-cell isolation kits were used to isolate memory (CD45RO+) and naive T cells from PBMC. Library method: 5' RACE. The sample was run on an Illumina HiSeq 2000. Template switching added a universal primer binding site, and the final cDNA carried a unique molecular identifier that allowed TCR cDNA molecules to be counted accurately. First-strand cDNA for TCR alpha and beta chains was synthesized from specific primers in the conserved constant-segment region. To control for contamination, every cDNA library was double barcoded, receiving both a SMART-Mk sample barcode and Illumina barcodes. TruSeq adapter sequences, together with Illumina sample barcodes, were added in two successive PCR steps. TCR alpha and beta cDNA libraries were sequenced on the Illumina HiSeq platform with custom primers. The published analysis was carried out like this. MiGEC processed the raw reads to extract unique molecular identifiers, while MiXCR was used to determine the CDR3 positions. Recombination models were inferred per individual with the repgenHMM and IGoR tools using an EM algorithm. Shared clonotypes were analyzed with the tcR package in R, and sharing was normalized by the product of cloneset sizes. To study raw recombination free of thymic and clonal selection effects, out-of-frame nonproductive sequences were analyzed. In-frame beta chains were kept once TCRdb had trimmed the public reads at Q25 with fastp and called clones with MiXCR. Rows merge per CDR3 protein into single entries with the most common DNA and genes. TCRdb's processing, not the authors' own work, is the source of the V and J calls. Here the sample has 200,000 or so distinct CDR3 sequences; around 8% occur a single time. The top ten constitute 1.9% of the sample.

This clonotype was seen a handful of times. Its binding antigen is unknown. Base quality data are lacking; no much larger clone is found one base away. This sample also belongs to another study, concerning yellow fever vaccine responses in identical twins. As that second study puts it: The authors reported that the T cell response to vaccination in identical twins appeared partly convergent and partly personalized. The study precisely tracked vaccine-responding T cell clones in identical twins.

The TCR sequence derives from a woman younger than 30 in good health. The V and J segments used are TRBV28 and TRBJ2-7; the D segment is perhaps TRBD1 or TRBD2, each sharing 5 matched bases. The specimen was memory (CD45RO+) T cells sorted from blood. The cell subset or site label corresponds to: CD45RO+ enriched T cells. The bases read TGTGCCAGCAGTCGTGAGGGACGGTTCTACGAGCAGTACTTC. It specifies CASSREGRFYEQYF.